This T cell receptor beta chain was recovered during a study of cytomegalovirus exposure and HLA in healthy donors. PCR used 60 Vbeta primers and 13 Jbeta primers. Method: immunoSEQ multiplex PCR; TCRdb's copy keeps in-frame clones and lacks some. The sample includes some 140,000 clones, around 79% of them seen just once. This CDR3 has 15 residues. After removal of 5 bases from V and 1 base from J, the junction contained 4 bases not matched to a gene. Germline V gene sequence: CDR1 SNHLY, CDR2 FYNNEI. Sequencing input: PBMCs. The sequence derives from a woman between 50 and 59 years old in good health and CMV-seropositive. The chain is built from TRBV2 and TRBJ2-2; TRBD1 matches 7 bases. This CDR3 is CASSRGRRNTGELFF. The CDR3 DNA follows: TGTGCCAGCAGTAGGGGGCGAAGGAACACCGGGGAGCTGTTTTTT.